This T cell receptor beta chain was observed in a study of blood T cell repertoires in COVID-19. The V gene's germline CDR1 is MNHNY and CDR2 SVGAGI (reference sequence). Trimming stripped 5 bases from V and 1 base from J, with 8 bases between. The CDR3 has 13 residues. Authors' methods: Cell counts per sample came from amplifying reference gene primers. Generated by immunoSEQ multiplex PCR, the TCRdb table keeps only in-frame clones and is missing some. That table supplies the V and J calls and clone size; D and trimming were determined from the DNA. The sample holds about 400,000 clones, 88% seen once.

The TCR originated in a middle-aged woman with acute COVID-19. Sequencing input: PBMCs or T cells enriched from blood (not recorded which). This chain links TRBV6-6 with TRBJ1-1; D is undetermined. In nucleotides, the CDR3 is TGTGCCAGCAGTGGTCGGAGGAACACTGAAGCTTTCTTT. Protein sequence: CASSGRRNTEAFF.